Each of the 26 T cell receptor beta chains below was sequenced from the same sample in a study of T cell responses to AZD1222 COVID-19 vaccine. Clones were sequenced by immunoSEQ multiplex PCR, and TCRdb holds only the in-frame ones, with some missing. The table lists 100,000 to 150,000 clones, around 87% of them singletons. Sequencing was performed on peripheral blood, taken on day 0 of AZD1222 vaccination. The source of these receptors is an adult in good health.

This chain uses TRBV7-2 with TRBJ2-7; possibly TRBD1 for D (6 bases). There are 15 residues in the CDR3. In germline, CDR1 is SGHTA, CDR2 FQGNSA. Between the trimmed V and J ends, which lost 1 base and 1 base, there was a span of 11 bases. CDR3 in amino acids: CASSLGGPGSYEQYF. CDR3 coding DNA: TGTGCCAGCAGCTTAGGGGGGCCGGGGTCCTACGAGCAGTACTTC.

This sequence joins TRBV28 and TRBJ1-2; 10 positions agree with TRBD1. The V gene end was trimmed by 5 bases and the J gene end by 5 bases; junction bases not matched to a gene: 11. Germline loops: CDR1 MDHEN, CDR2 SYDVKM. The CDR3 consists of 16 residues. The CDR3, as DNA: TGTGCCAGCAGTCTCCCGGGACAGGGGTTTGAGTATGGCTACACCTTC. This gives the protein CASSLPGQGFEYGYTF.

This chain connects TRBV23-1 to TRBJ2-2; D remains unclear. TRBV23-1 belongs to the ORF category, with a function that is uncertain. V was cut by 6 bases and J by 8 bases, with 16 bases left in between. This CDR3 region has 14 residues. CDR3 nucleotides: TGCGCCAGCAGACAACCCGGACCCGGGGGGGAGCTGTTTTTT. It specifies CASRQPGPGGELFF.

This chain connects TRBV30 to TRBJ2-6; tentatively, D is TRBD2 (5 bases). Per the germline V gene, CDR1 is GTSNPN and CDR2 is SVGIG (reference sequence). The germline V and J ends were trimmed by 7 bases and 0 bases, with 10 bases remaining between them. This CDR3 spans 14 amino acids. The chain's CDR3 is CASKRISGANVLTF. CDR3 DNA sequence: TGTGCCTCTAAGCGGATCTCTGGGGCCAACGTCCTGACTTTC.

The V and J genes are TRBV10-3 and TRBJ1-1; TRBD1 might be the D (5 bases). The V end was cut by 4 bases, the J end by 5 bases, with 11 bases between. Germline lookup yields CDR1 ENHRY and CDR2 SYGVKD. This CDR3 has 13 residues. DNA for the CDR3: TGTGCCATCAGTGTCCAGGGAAATACTGAAGCTTTCTTT. Translating gives CAISVQGNTEAFF.

The chain links TRBV7-2 to TRBJ2-2, with 10 bases fitting TRBD2. From germline, CDR1 is SGHTA and CDR2 FQGNSA. V shed 5 bases, J shed 2 bases, and the junction held 8 bases outside the gene matches. The CDR3 extends over 17 amino acids. CDR3 nucleotides: TGTGCCAGCAGCGTTAGCGGGAGGCATACTAACACCGGGGAGCTGTTTTTT. This sequence encodes CASSVSGRHTNTGELFF. Based on the CDR3 plus reference TRBV7-2 and TRBJ2-2, the full variable domain is GAGVSQSPSNKVTEKGKDVELRCDPISGHTALYWYRQSLGQGLEFLIYFQGNSAPDKSGLPSDRFSAERTGGSVSTLTIQRTQQEDSAVYLCASSVSGRHTNTGELFFGEGSRLTVL.

V usage is TRBV5-4 and J usage is TRBJ1-3; 7 bases align to TRBD1. CDR1 and CDR2 from the germline V gene are SGHNT and YYREEE (reference sequence). This CDR3 has 15 residues. V trimming: 2 bases; J trimming: 2 bases; junction bases outside the gene matches: 4. The CDR3 reads CASSLSQGAGNTIYF. DNA of the CDR3: TGTGCCAGCAGCTTATCTCAGGGGGCTGGAAACACCATATATTTT.

The rearrangement joins TRBV4-2 to TRBJ2-3; TRBD2 agrees at 13 bases. V dropped 0 bases and J dropped 5; count of bases not matched to a gene: 5. Germline values: CDR1 LGHNA, CDR2 YNFKEQ. This CDR3 is built from 17 residues. CDR3 in amino acids: CASSQDGLAGAGDTQYF. In nucleotides, the CDR3 is TGTGCCAGCAGCCAAGACGGACTAGCGGGGGCGGGAGATACGCAGTATTTT.

The chain links TRBV9 to TRBJ2-2; 11 bases line up with TRBD1. This CDR3 region has 16 residues. CDR1 SGDLS and CDR2 YYNGEE come from the germline V gene. After removal of 3 bases from V and 0 bases from J, the junction contained 1 base not matched to a gene. The chain's CDR3 is CASSGTGGANTGELFF. Here the CDR3 DNA reads TGTGCCAGCAGCGGGACAGGGGGCGCGAACACCGGGGAGCTGTTTTTT.

The J gene is TRBJ2-1, the V gene TRBV19; D is possibly TRBD2 (6 bases). V was clipped by 11 bases and J by 6 bases, with 17 bases between them. This CDR3 contains 13 residues. Germline V CDR1 and CDR2: LNHDA, SQIVND (reference sequence). For the CDR3, the DNA is TGTGCCTGCGGGGACCAGCCCATCAATGAGCAGTTCTTC. Residues: CACGDQPINEQFF. Combining the CDR3 with reference TRBV19 and TRBJ2-1 gives the whole variable domain DGGITQSPKYLFRKEGQNVTLSCEQNLNHDAMYWYRQDPGQGLRLIYYSQIVNDFQKGDIAEGYSVSREKKESFPLTVTSAQKNPTAFYLCACGDQPINEQFFGPGTRLTVL.

This sequence joins TRBV4-3 and TRBJ2-2, with D maybe TRBD1 (6 bases). This CDR3 is 16 amino acids long. Germline V CDR1 and CDR2: LGHNA, YSLEER. Deletions cut 0 bases from V and 6 bases from J, with 14 bases between. CDR3 residues: CASSQDLWQGSGELFF. The CDR3 nucleotides are TGCGCCAGCAGCCAAGATTTATGGCAGGGGTCCGGGGAGCTGTTTTTT.

The rearrangement uses TRBV29-1 and TRBJ2-7; weak D call: TRBD1 (8 bases). Germline values: CDR1 SQVTM, CDR2 ANQGSEA. CDR3 length equals 13 residues. V was shortened by 6 bases and J by 3 bases, with 15 bases between the two germline ends. This chain's CDR3 is CSVGTGGVYEQYF. The CDR3 nucleotides are TGCAGCGTGGGTACAGGGGGGGTCTACGAGCAGTACTTC.

The sample holds a few counts of this clone. The gene calls are TRBV27 and TRBJ1-2; a weak D match, TRBD1 (6 bases). The CDR3 runs to 17 residues. V lost 4 bases to trimming and J lost 10 bases, with 28 bases between them. Looked up from germline, CDR1 is MNHEY and CDR2 is SMNVEV (reference sequence). The CDR3 here is CASSYGNSRQEGGSYTF. The CDR3, as DNA: TGTGCCAGCAGTTATGGCAATTCCAGACAGGAGGGGGGGTCCTACACCTTC.

The gene calls are TRBV4-2 and TRBJ1-2, with TRBD1 identical over 10 bases. CDR3 length: 16 amino acids. The V gene's germline CDR1 is LGHNA and CDR2 YNFKEQ. The J segment lost 3 bases and the V segment lost 3 bases, leaving 7 bases of the junction unmatched. CDR3 DNA sequence: TGTGCCAGCAGCCAGCCCGGACAGGGGGGGGACTATGGCTACACCTTC. This sequence encodes CASSQPGQGGDYGYTF.

J is TRBJ1-4 and V is TRBV7-5; the table's D call, TRBD1, has no DNA check behind it. TRBV7-5 is a known pseudogene. The CDR3 length is 16 residues. CDR3 region: CAYTGQRNISNEKLFF. CDR3 sequence (DNA): TGTGCGTACACGGGACAACGGAATATCTCTAATGAAAAACTGTTTTTT.

The J gene is TRBJ1-4, the V gene TRBV27; D gene uncertain. Germline lookup yields CDR1 MNHEY and CDR2 SMNVEV (reference sequence). The CDR3 has 12 amino acids. V dropped 3 bases and J dropped 4 bases, with 3 bases sitting between them. CDR3 amino acids: CASSFINEKLFF. The CDR3 nucleotides are TGTGCCAGCAGTTTTATTAATGAAAAACTGTTTTTT.

The V gene is TRBV6-5, the J gene TRBJ1-4; D possibly corresponds to TRBD1 (5 bases). Trimming pared 4 bases from V and 3 bases from J, leaving 12 bases between. The CDR3 is 15 amino acids. Germline CDR1 MNHEY, CDR2 SVGAGI. CDR3 amino acids: CASSSAGRSNEKLFF. The CDR3 DNA reads as TGTGCCAGCAGTTCCGCAGGGCGATCTAATGAAAAACTGTTTTTT.

V and J are TRBV7-9 and TRBJ2-3, with 9 bases identical to TRBD2. From germline, CDR1 is SEHNR and CDR2 FQNEAQ (reference sequence). This CDR3 spans 17 amino acids. Trimming cost V 5 bases and J 4 bases; bases outside gene matches: 13. The CDR3: CASSAPFGGGESDTQYF. The CDR3 DNA sequence: TGTGCCAGCAGCGCCCCCTTTGGCGGGGGGGAATCAGATACGCAGTATTTT.

This chain uses TRBV7-9 with TRBJ1-5, with TRBD1 as a possible D gene (6 bases). V dropped 4 bases and J dropped 3 bases, with 16 bases sitting between them. Per the germline V gene, CDR1 is SEHNR and CDR2 is FQNEAQ (reference sequence). The CDR3 is 16 residues long. CDR3 amino acids: CASSSHGGRINQPQHF. The CDR3 DNA reads TGTGCCAGCAGCTCCCACGGGGGGCGGATCAATCAGCCCCAGCATTTT. Full variable domain (outside the CDR3, taken from reference TRBV7-9 and TRBJ1-5): DTGVSQNPRHKITKRGQNVTFRCDPISEHNRLYWYRQTLGQGPEFLTYFQNEAQLEKSRLLSDRFSAERPKGSFSTLEIQRTEQGDSAMYLCASSSHGGRINQPQHFGDGTRLSIL.

The chain couples TRBV30 to TRBJ1-2, with TRBD1 identical over 9 bases. The CDR3 has 15 amino acids. Germline V CDR1 and CDR2: GTSNPN, SVGIG (reference sequence). V shed 3 bases and J 4 bases; nucleotides not matched to a gene: 9. The CDR3 protein is CAWRSGQGSVYGYTF. The CDR3 nucleotides read TGTGCCTGGAGGTCCGGACAGGGGAGTGTCTATGGCTACACCTTC. The full variable domain, rest sourced from reference TRBV30 and TRBJ1-2, is SQTIHQWPATLVQPVGSPLSLECTVEGTSNPNLYWYRQAAGRGLQLLFYSVGIGQISSEVPQNLSASRPQDRQFILSSKKLLLSDSGFYLCAWRSGQGSVYGYTFGSGTRLTVV.

The V and J genes are TRBV3-1 (or the pseudogene TRBV3-2) and TRBJ1-5, with 7 bases fitting TRBD1. From germline, CDR1 is LGHDT and CDR2 YNNKEL (reference sequence). After removal of 2 bases from V and 7 bases from J, the junction contained 5 bases not matched to a gene. The CDR3 sequence is 14 residues long. CDR3 DNA: TGTGCCAGCAGCCAATCACAGGGGACCCAGCCCCAGCATTTT. Protein: CASSQSQGTQPQHF.

The chain couples TRBV28 to TRBJ2-2; 8 bases are a match to TRBD1. CDR1 and CDR2 from the germline V gene are MDHEN and SYDVKM. This CDR3 has 15 residues. V was pared by 6 bases and J by 3 bases, with 6 bases of the junction left unmatched. CDR3 amino acids: CASRHRGKYTGELFF. In nucleotides, the CDR3 is TGTGCCAGCAGACACAGGGGGAAGTACACCGGGGAGCTGTTTTTT.

This chain uses TRBV19 with TRBJ2-2; unclear D gene. Germline V lookup: CDR1 LNHDA, CDR2 SQIVND (reference sequence). There are 12 residues in the CDR3. Trimming removed 1 base at V and 9 bases at J, with 6 bases between. The CDR3 spells CASSIGARELFF. The DNA for the CDR3 is TGTGCCAGTAGTATAGGAGCCCGGGAGCTGTTTTTT.

The CDR3 DNA sequence: TGTGCCAGTAGTTCGGATGGGAGGGCAGATACGCAGTATTTT. Protein product: CASSSDGRADTQYF. The rearrangement links TRBV19 to TRBJ2-3; 7 positions match TRBD2. Germline-derived CDR1 and CDR2 are LNHDA and SQIVND (reference sequence). This CDR3 has 14 residues. J lost 4 bases, V lost 5 bases, and 6 bases had no gene match.

This chain links TRBV5-1 with TRBJ1-5; D unresolved. Germline V gives CDR1 SGHRS, CDR2 YFSETQ. The CDR3 totals 15 residues. V lost 0 bases and J lost 3, with 10 bases in between. CDR3: CASSLVGDHNQPQHF. In DNA form, the CDR3 reads TGCGCCAGCAGCTTGGTTGGAGATCACAATCAGCCCCAGCATTTT.

The chain is built from TRBV7-2 and TRBJ2-7; tentatively, D is TRBD2 (6 bases). The CDR3 totals 15 residues. With 4 bases removed from V and 3 bases from J, the gap between germline ends came to 16 bases. Germline V lookup: CDR1 SGHTA, CDR2 FQGNSA. CDR3: CASSSAAGSYYEQYF. CDR3 DNA: TGTGCCAGCAGCTCAGCGGCCGGGAGTTACTACGAGCAGTACTTC. Together with reference TRBV7-2 and TRBJ2-7, the CDR3 gives the full variable domain: GAGVSQSPSNKVTEKGKDVELRCDPISGHTALYWYRQSLGQGLEFLIYFQGNSAPDKSGLPSDRFSAERTGGSVSTLTIQRTQQEDSAVYLCASSSAAGSYYEQYFGPGTRLTVT.